The clone carrying this TCR beta chain was counted only a few times. The antigen remains unidentified. The sample belongs to a study of cytomegalovirus exposure and HLA in healthy donors. The primer mix had 60 Vbeta and 13 Jbeta primers. Sequencing used immunoSEQ multiplex PCR; TCRdb keeps in-frame clones, though not all of them. The sample shows about 150,000 clones, nearly 80% of them seen only once. General study results and limits: A link between a missense DCLRE1C variant and TCR beta V- and J-gene trimming emerged from a later analysis. By a later analysis, the bulk of CMV-associated TCR beta chains appeared HLA-restricted.

The germline V gene encodes CDR1 MNHEY and CDR2 SVGAGI. V shed 6 bases, J shed 3 bases, and the junction held 4 bases outside the gene matches. CDR3 length: 15 amino acids. The chain uses TRBV6-5 and TRBJ2-7; 14 nucleotides match TRBD2. This receptor was obtained from a man aged 40-50 years in good health and CMV-seropositive. Sequenced input: PBMCs. CDR3 DNA: TGTGCCAGCAGCCAGACTAGCGGGAGGGTCTACGAGCAGTACTTC. Protein product: CASSQTSGRVYEQYF.